Listed here is a single T cell receptor beta chain. Its antigen is not known. Selected positively for CCR7 and CD45RO-negative, naive CD8 cells excluded terminally differentiated effector memory CD45RA+ cells. Germline V gene sequence: CDR1 MGHDK, CDR2 SYGVNS. The CDR3 extends over 14 amino acids. V gave up 8 bases and J gave up 1 base, with 12 bases separating them. The data belong to a study of shared clonotypes between healthy human individuals. Study findings and constraints: The generation probabilities recorded for non-shared clonotypes fell below those of clonotypes shared by all four donors.

Sequencing used immunoSEQ multiplex PCR; TCRdb keeps in-frame clones, though not all of them. The sample shows around 2,000,000 clones, 85% to 95% of them seen only once. The V and J genes are TRBV25-1 and TRBJ2-1; maybe TRBD1 (5 bases). This clonotype was obtained from a young man in good health. Some clones in this sample may be carry-over from other donors' samples. Sequencing was performed on naive CD8+ T cells from PBMCs. CDR3 loop: CASLGAPSYNEQFF. The CDR3 DNA reads TGTGCCAGCTTAGGGGCCCCGTCCTACAATGAGCAGTTCTTC.